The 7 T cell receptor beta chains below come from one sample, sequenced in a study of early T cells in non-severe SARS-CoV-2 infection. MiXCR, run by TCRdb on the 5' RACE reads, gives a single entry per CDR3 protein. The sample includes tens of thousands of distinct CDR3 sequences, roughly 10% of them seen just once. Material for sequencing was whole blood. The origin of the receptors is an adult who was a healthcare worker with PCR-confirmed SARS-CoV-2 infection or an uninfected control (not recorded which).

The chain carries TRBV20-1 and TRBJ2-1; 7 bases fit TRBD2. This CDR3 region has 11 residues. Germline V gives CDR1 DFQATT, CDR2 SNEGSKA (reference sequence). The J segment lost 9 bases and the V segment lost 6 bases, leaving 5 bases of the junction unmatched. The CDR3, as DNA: TGCAGTGCGAACGCGGGAGCTGAGCAGTTCTTC. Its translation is CSANAGAEQFF.

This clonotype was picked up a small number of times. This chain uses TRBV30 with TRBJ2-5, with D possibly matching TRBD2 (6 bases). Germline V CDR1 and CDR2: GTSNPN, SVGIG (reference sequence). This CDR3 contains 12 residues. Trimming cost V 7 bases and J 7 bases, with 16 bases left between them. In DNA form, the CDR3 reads TGTGCCTCCCGTCCGGACGGGGGGACCCAGTACTTC. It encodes CASRPDGGTQYF.

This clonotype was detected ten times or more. CDR3 nucleotide sequence: TGCAGTGCTAGAGTTGCGGGGGTACGAGATACGCAGTATTTT. It specifies CSARVAGVRDTQYF. V gene TRBV20-1 combines with J gene TRBJ2-3; 7 bases are a match to TRBD2. The V and J ends lost 1 base and 5 bases, in that order; junction bases with no gene match: 6. This CDR3 comprises 14 residues. Germline V gene sequence: CDR1 DFQATT, CDR2 SNEGSKA (reference sequence).

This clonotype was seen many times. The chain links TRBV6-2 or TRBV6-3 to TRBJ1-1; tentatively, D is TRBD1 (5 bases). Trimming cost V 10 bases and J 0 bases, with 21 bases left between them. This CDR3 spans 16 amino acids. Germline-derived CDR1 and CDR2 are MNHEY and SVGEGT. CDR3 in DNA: TGTGCCACCCGGGAGCGGGGGATGAGCATGAACACTGAAGCTTTCTTT. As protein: CATRERGMSMNTEAFF.

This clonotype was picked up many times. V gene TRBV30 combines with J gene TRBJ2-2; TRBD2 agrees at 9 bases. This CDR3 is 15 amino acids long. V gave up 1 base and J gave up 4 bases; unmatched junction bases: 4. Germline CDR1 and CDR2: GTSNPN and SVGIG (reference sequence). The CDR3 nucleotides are TGTGCCTGGAGTGGGCTAGCGGGATCCACCGGGGAGCTGTTTTTT. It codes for CAWSGLAGSTGELFF.

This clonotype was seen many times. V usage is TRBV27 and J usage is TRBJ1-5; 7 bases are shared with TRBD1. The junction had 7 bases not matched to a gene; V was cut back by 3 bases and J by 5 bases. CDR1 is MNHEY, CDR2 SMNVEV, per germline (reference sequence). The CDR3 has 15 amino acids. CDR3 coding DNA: TGTGCCAGCAGTTTTGCGGACAGGTGGGATCAGCCCCAGCATTTT. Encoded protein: CASSFADRWDQPQHF.

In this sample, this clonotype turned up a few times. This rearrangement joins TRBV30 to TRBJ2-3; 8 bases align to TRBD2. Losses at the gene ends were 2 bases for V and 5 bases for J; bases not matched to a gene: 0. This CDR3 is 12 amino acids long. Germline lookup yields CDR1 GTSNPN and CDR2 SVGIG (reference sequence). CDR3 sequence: CAWSTSGDTQYF. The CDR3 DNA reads TGTGCCTGGAGTACTAGCGGAGATACGCAGTATTTT.